This T cell receptor (beta chain) was observed in a study of cytomegalovirus exposure and HLA in healthy donors. Trimming cost V 0 bases and J 5 bases; bases outside gene matches: 5. The CDR3 has 17 amino acids. Germline assignment: CDR1 SGHRS and CDR2 YFSETQ. 60 Vbeta and 13 Jbeta primers were used in PCR. Assay used: immunoSEQ multiplex PCR; TCRdb lists only in-frame clones, some missing. The sample holds about 170,000 clones, 75% to 90% seen once. This receptor was taken from a man aged 25-45 years in good health and CMV-seropositive. The chain is built from TRBV5-1 and TRBJ2-1; 13 nucleotides match TRBD2. The sequencing sample was made of PBMCs. The CDR3 region is CASSLAPGTSGNNEQFF. In nucleotides, the CDR3 is TGCGCCAGCAGCTTGGCCCCGGGGACTAGCGGGAACAATGAGCAGTTCTTC.